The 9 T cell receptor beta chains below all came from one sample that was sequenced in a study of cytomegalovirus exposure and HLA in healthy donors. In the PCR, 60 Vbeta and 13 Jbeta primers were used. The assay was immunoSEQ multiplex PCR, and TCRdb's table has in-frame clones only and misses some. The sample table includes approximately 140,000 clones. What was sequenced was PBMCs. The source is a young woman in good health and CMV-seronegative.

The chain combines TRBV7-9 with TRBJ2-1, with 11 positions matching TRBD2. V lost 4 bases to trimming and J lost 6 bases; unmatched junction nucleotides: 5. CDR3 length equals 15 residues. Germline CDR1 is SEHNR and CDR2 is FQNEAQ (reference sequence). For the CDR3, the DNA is TGTGCCAGCAGCTCAATAGCGGGAGGGGTCAATGAGCAGTTCTTC. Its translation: CASSSIAGGVNEQFF.

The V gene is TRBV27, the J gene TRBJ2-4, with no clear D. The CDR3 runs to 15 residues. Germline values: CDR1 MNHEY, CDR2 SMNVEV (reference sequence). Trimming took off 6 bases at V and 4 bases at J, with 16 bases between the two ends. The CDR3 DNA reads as TGTGCCAGCAGCCTCGCCACGGCGGCGAAAAACATTCAGTACTTC. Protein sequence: CASSLATAAKNIQYF.

DNA of the CDR3: TGTGCCAGCAGTTCGTCCCCCACAGGTCGCTCCGAAGCTTTCTTT. Encoded protein: CASSSSPTGRSEAFF. This chain connects TRBV27 to TRBJ1-1, with a tentative D call TRBD1 (5 bases). Germline CDR1 MNHEY, CDR2 SMNVEV (reference sequence). The CDR3 totals 15 residues. The ends were cut back, 4 bases at V and 8 bases at J, with 20 bases in the middle.

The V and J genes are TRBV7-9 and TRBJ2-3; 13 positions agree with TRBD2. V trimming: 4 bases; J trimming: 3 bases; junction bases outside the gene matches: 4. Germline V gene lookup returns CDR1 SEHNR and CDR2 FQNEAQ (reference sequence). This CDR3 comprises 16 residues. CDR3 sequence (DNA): TGTGCCAGCAGCTCCGGACTAGCGGGAGAAACAGATACGCAGTATTTT. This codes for CASSSGLAGETDTQYF.

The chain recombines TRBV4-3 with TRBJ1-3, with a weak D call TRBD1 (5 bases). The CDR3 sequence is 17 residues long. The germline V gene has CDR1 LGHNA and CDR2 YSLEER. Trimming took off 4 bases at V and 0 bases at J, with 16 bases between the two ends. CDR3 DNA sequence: TGCGCCAGCAGCCGGGGGGGGACGGCCTTCTCTGGAAACACCATATATTTT. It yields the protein CASSRGGTAFSGNTIYF.

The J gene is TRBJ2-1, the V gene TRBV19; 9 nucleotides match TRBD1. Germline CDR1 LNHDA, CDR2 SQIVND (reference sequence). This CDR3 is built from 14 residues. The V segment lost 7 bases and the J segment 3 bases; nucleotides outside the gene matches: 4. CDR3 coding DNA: TGTGCCAGTAACCGGGACAGGGACTACAATGAGCAGTTCTTC. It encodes CASNRDRDYNEQFF.

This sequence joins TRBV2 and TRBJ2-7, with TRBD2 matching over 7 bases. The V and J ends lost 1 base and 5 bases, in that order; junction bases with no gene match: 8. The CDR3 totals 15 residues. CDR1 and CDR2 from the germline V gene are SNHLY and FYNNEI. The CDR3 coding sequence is TGTGCCAGCAGTGAAGGAGTGGGAGGGCCAGACGAGCAGTACTTC. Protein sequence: CASSEGVGGPDEQYF.

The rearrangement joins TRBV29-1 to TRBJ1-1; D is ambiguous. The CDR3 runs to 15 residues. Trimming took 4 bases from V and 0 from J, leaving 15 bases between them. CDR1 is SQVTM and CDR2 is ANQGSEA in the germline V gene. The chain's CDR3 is CSVGLRLGMNTEAFF. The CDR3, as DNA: TGCAGCGTTGGACTCCGGTTAGGTATGAACACTGAAGCTTTCTTT.

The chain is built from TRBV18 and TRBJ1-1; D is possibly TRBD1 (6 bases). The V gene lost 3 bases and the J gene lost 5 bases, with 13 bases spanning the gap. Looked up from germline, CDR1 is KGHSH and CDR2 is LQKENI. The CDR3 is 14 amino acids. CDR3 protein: CASSPLRGGTEAFF. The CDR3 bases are TGTGCCAGCTCACCTCTAAGGGGGGGAACTGAAGCTTTCTTT.